Sequencing of this T cell receptor beta chain was carried out in a study of beta chain features in type 1 diabetes. Findings and limits, study-wide: Shorter templates may be favored by PCR, equally so in patients and controls. Resolution of whether HLA type affects TCRB rearrangement was not achieved here. The naive, central memory and Treg TCRB repertoires of patients appeared to be more similar to one another than those of healthy donors.

Purity of each sorted population was above 95%. The germline CDR1 and CDR2 sequences are LGHNA and YSLEER. V lost 4 bases to trimming and J lost 0 bases; unmatched junction nucleotides: 17. This CDR3 is built from 19 residues. As to this clone: Antigen: not known.

What was sequenced were expressed TCRB transcripts, since all of the isolated RNA had been reverse transcribed. The table came from immunoSEQ multiplex PCR; TCRdb's copy has only in-frame clones and leaves some out. The sample records about 900,000 clones, roughly a sixth being singletons. V is TRBV4-3 and J is TRBJ2-7, with TRBD2 matching over 8 bases. The receptor was derived from a woman aged 18 to 35 in good health. Input material: naive CD4+ T cells from blood. The CDR3 protein is CASSRNRLNLSGISYEQYF. DNA of the CDR3: TGCGCCAGCAGCCGCAATCGGCTAAACCTTAGCGGGATCTCCTACGAGCAGTACTTC.